This is a list of T cell receptor beta chains from one sample in a study of CD8+ T cells in alopecia areata. TCRdb keeps only in-frame clones here, not all; method: immunoSEQ multiplex PCR. The table includes a few hundred thousand clones, roughly two fifths detected once. The sequencing used CD4+ T cells sorted from blood, collected at approximately week 30, from a patient treated with tofacitinib. All receptors derive from a human donor with alopecia areata. The CDR3 runs from the conserved cysteine through the conserved F or W. A D gene is named only where the DNA matches it firmly. Not every row has a clone size; where given, it reads once, few, many or a size class.

few | TRBJ2-7 | - | TRBV6-5 | TGTGCCAGCAGTTCTAGTTTGAGTGGAAGCTCCTACGAGCAGTACTTC | CASSSSLSGSSYEQYF
many | TRBJ1-2 | - | TRBV19 | TGTGCCAGTAGTCCGGGACGGCTAAGAGGTGGCGGCTACACCTTC | CASSPGRLRGGGYTF
- | TRBJ2-6 | - | TRBV25-1 | TGTGCCAGCACCGACGGACGGCGTTCTGGGGCCAACGTCCTGACTTTC | CASTDGRRSGANVLTF
- | TRBJ1-1 | TRBD1 | TRBV30 | TGTGCCTGCAAGGACAGGGGAAGATACACTGAAGCTTTCTTT | CACKDRGRYTEAFF
few | TRBJ2-2 | TRBD1 | TRBV6-6 | TGTGCCAGCAGTTACGGAAGGACAGGGTCCCCCGGGGAGCTGTTTTTT | CASSYGRTGSPGELFF
few | TRBJ2-5 | TRBD1 | TRBV27 | TGTGCCAGCAGTTGGGATTGGACAGGGACTGTCGAGACCCAGTACTTC | CASSWDWTGTVETQYF
few | TRBJ1-1 | TRBD1 | TRBV6-5 | TGTGCCAGCACCTCCCCCGGGACAGGGTTTCCTTTCTTT | CASTSPGTGFPFF
- | TRBJ2-7 | - | TRBV30 | TGTGCCTGGAGCGGGGACCCGTCCTACGAGCAGTACTTC | CAWSGDPSYEQYF
once | TRBJ1-2 | - | TRBV19 | TGTGCCAGTACCCCTTTGGGGGGGGACTATGGCTACACCTTC | CASTPLGGDYGYTF
- | TRBJ1-5 | - | TRBV30 | TGTGCCTGGAGTGTCGACAGCAATCAGCCCCAGCATTTT | CAWSVDSNQPQHF
- | TRBJ2-7 | TRBD1 | TRBV5-1 | TGCGCCAGCAGCCTGGACAGGGGTCGCGAGCAGTACTTC | CASSLDRGREQYF
- | TRBJ2-1 | TRBD2 | TRBV11-2 | TGTGCCAGCAGTCAACCGCTAGCGGGGAGCTACAATGAGCAGTTCTTC | CASSQPLAGSYNEQFF
- | TRBJ2-2 | TRBD2 | TRBV5-1 | TGCGCCAGCAGCCCGGGTGGGACTAGCAACACCGGGGAGCTGTTTTTT | CASSPGGTSNTGELFF
few | TRBJ2-1 | TRBD2 | TRBV5-5 | TGTGCCAGCAGCTCGGGACTAGTGTCCAATGAGCAGTTCTTC | CASSSGLVSNEQFF
- | TRBJ2-1 | TRBD2 | TRBV7-9 | TGTGCCAGCAGCTCAACTATAAGACTAGCGGGGCACTACAATGAGCAGTTCTTC | CASSSTIRLAGHYNEQFF
few | TRBJ2-2 | TRBD1 | TRBV5-1 | TGCGCCAGCAGCCTCGGACAGGGGACCGGGGAGCTGTTTTTT | CASSLGQGTGELFF